This T cell receptor beta chain was profiled in a study of blood T cell repertoires in COVID-19. This CDR3 region has 18 residues. Trimming pared 5 bases from V and 2 bases from J, leaving 22 bases between. Germline lookup yields CDR1 SNHLY and CDR2 FYNNEI. Seattle researchers signed up patients amid active infection and tracked them longitudinally. Original processing methods: Reference gene primers were amplified, and this amplification served to estimate nucleated cell counts. Sequencing was performed with immunoSEQ multiplex PCR; in TCRdb, only in-frame clones are kept and a portion is missing. V and J calls and clone size are those listed in that table; D and trimming were worked out from the DNA. The table has about 140,000 clones, about 87% seen once.

The specimen was peripheral blood. J is TRBJ1-3 and V is TRBV2, with TRBD1 as a possible D gene (5 bases). The clonotype originates from a human donor with COVID-19, enrolled during active disease. The donor label of this sample is uncertain. CDR3 region: CASSPVGGVDRAGNTIYF. In DNA, the CDR3 is TGTGCCAGCAGTCCCGTGGGGGGAGTCGACAGAGCTGGAAACACCATATATTTT.